The 12 T cell receptor beta chains given below trace back to one sample, sequenced in a study of T cell responses to AZD1222 COVID-19 vaccine. The assay was immunoSEQ multiplex PCR, and TCRdb's table has in-frame clones only and misses some. Here the sample spans roughly 150,000 clones, around 90% being singletons. The source was peripheral blood, collected on day 0 of AZD1222 vaccination. All receptors come from an adult in good health.

This clone was recorded only once. The chain joins TRBV10-1 to TRBJ2-7, with D uncertain. The CDR3 runs to 14 residues. Deletions cut 2 bases from V and 6 bases from J, with 14 bases between. Germline values: CDR1 WNHNN, CDR2 SYGVQD (reference sequence). CDR3 amino acids: CASSESRAPSEQYF. Written as DNA, the CDR3 is TGCGCCAGCAGTGAGAGTAGAGCGCCCAGCGAGCAGTACTTC.

The chain carries TRBV11-2 and TRBJ1-2; 7 bases fit TRBD1. This CDR3 has 16 amino acids. V dropped 6 bases and J dropped 0; count of bases not matched to a gene: 10. Germline V lookup: CDR1 SGHAT, CDR2 FQNNGV. This chain's CDR3 is CASRFLGTDTNYGYTF. The CDR3 region has the DNA TGTGCCAGCAGATTCCTTGGGACAGATACTAACTATGGCTACACCTTC.

The chain recombines TRBV9 with TRBJ2-5, with D maybe TRBD2 (5 bases). The V gene's germline CDR1 is SGDLS and CDR2 YYNGEE. Trimming took 3 bases from V and 4 from J, leaving 16 bases between them. This CDR3 is built from 15 residues. The CDR3 DNA reads TGTGCCAGCAGCGCCCTACCCGGGGTGTCAGAGACCCAGTACTTC. It yields the protein CASSALPGVSETQYF.

The CDR3 sequence is CASSLTGNTQETQYF. CDR3 coding DNA: TGTGCCAGCAGCTTGACAGGGAATACTCAAGAGACCCAGTACTTC. The chain couples TRBV5-5 to TRBJ2-5; the D gene is possibly TRBD1 (6 bases). In germline, CDR1 is SGHKS, CDR2 YYEKEE (reference sequence). This CDR3 spans 15 amino acids. The V end was cut by 1 base, the J end by 2 bases, with 12 bases between.

This chain joins TRBV7-9 and TRBJ2-3; either TRBD1 or TRBD2 may supply D (5 bases each). V was shortened by 1 base and J by 4 bases, with 15 bases between the two germline ends. The CDR3 covers 16 residues. Germline CDR1 reads SEHNR; CDR2 reads FQNEAQ (reference sequence). The CDR3 region is CASSLGRTLGADTQYF. The CDR3 DNA reads TGTGCCAGCAGCTTAGGCAGGACCCTGGGGGCAGATACGCAGTATTTT.

The chain's CDR3 is CATSRDVRSTIYF. The DNA of the CDR3 is TGTGCCACCAGCAGGGACGTTCGAAGCACCATATATTTT. This chain connects TRBV15 to TRBJ1-3; no definite D call. Germline CDR1 LNHNV, CDR2 YYDKDF (reference sequence). Trimming took off 3 bases at V and 9 bases at J, with 12 bases between the two ends. CDR3 size: 13 residues.

This chain joins TRBV30 and TRBJ2-2; 7 bases are a match to TRBD1. The J segment lost 4 bases and the V segment lost 2 bases, leaving 4 bases of the junction unmatched. The CDR3 totals 14 residues. Germline V gives CDR1 GTSNPN, CDR2 SVGIG (reference sequence). As DNA, the CDR3 is TGTGCCTGGAGTTCTACAGGGGTCACCGGGGAGCTGTTTTTT. Residues: CAWSSTGVTGELFF.

This clone showed up just once. The chain combines TRBV4-3 with TRBJ1-3; the D is unclear. The CDR3 sequence is 15 residues long. The ends were cut back, 2 bases at V and 0 bases at J, with 8 bases in the middle. CDR1 and CDR2 from the germline V gene are LGHNA and YSLEER. DNA for the CDR3: TGCGCCAGCAGCCAACAAAGGATCTCTGGAAACACCATATATTTT. It yields the protein CASSQQRISGNTIYF.

This clone was recorded only once. The chain has TRBV29-1 and TRBJ2-2; D is possibly TRBD2 (5 bases). V gave up 7 bases and J gave up 2 bases, with 8 bases separating them. From germline, CDR1 is SQVTM and CDR2 ANQGSEA. The CDR3 spans 12 residues. The CDR3 loop is CSAGKNTGELFF. The CDR3 DNA reads TGCAGCGCGGGAAAAAACACCGGGGAGCTGTTTTTT.

This clone was found once. The chain combines TRBV6-5 with TRBJ2-7, with 9 bases aligning to TRBD1. With V trimmed by 6 bases and J by 5 bases, 11 bases remained unmatched. This CDR3 comprises 15 residues. Germline CDR1 and CDR2: MNHEY and SVGAGI. The CDR3 loop is CASSRGTGNLNEQYF. CDR3 in DNA: TGTGCCAGCAGCCGAGGGACAGGGAATTTAAACGAGCAGTACTTC.

The chain has TRBV6-2 or TRBV6-3 and TRBJ2-3, with D possibly matching TRBD2 (5 bases). CDR1 and CDR2 from the germline V gene are MNHEY and SVGEGT. V was shortened by 0 bases and J by 3 bases, with 7 bases between the two germline ends. The length of the CDR3 is 14 residues. CDR3 sequence: CASSYSKRTDTQYF. The CDR3 DNA reads TGTGCCAGCAGTTACTCTAAGCGGACAGATACGCAGTATTTT.

The rearrangement uses TRBV29-1 and TRBJ2-5; D gene uncertain. Germline loops: CDR1 SQVTM, CDR2 ANQGSEA. Trimming shortened V by 7 bases and J by 4 bases, and 10 bases separated the two germline ends. CDR3 size: 11 residues. The CDR3 reads CSAERIETQYF. As DNA, the CDR3 is TGCAGCGCGGAGCGCATAGAGACCCAGTACTTC. Combining the CDR3 with reference TRBV29-1 and TRBJ2-5 gives the whole variable domain SAVISQKPSRDICQRGTSLTIQCQVDSQVTMMFWYRQQPGQSLTLIATANQGSEATYESGFVIDKFPISRPNLTFSTLTVSNMSPEDSSIYLCSAERIETQYFGPGTRLLVL.